The rows below give T cell receptor beta chains drawn from one sample of a study of blood T cell repertoires in COVID-19. The repertoire was sequenced with immunoSEQ multiplex PCR; TCRdb's copy has only in-frame clones and lacks some. The repertoire holds 45,000 to 55,000 clones, around four fifths seen once, with around 4.9% in the top ten. Sample: peripheral blood. These receptors came from a human donor in a cohort sampled during active COVID-19. The CDR3 runs from the conserved cysteine through the conserved F or W. The D gene is left open where the match is weak. Size values are once, few and many counts, or a class for expanded clones, and some rows have none.

size	D	V	J	DNA	CDR3
few	.	TRBV6-4	TRBJ2-5	TGTGCCAGCAGTGACTCGAATTCGGGTTTTACCCCGGAGACCCAGTACTTC	CASSDSNSGFTPETQYF
.	TRBD1	TRBV18	TRBJ1-6	TGTGCCAGCTCACCGGGACAGGGAATATCACCCCTCCACTTT	CASSPGQGISPLHF
.	.	TRBV7-9	TRBJ1-2	TGTGCCAGCAGCTCCCCCGGGATGGGGTTCGTTTCGAATGGCTACACCTTC	CASSSPGMGFVSNGYTF
.	.	TRBV7-3	TRBJ1-1	TGTGCCAGCAGCTCCGGGGGAGGGGGAACTGAAGCTTTCTTT	CASSSGGGGTEAFF
.	TRBD2	TRBV7-3	TRBJ2-3	TGTGCCAGCAGCGACGGGGGGAGCGGGGGTACAGATACGCAGTATTTT	CASSDGGSGGTDTQYF
.	.	TRBV2	TRBJ2-1	TGTGCCAGCAGGGAGCAGGGCAGCCATGAGCAGTTCTTC	CASREQGSHEQFF
.	TRBD2	TRBV5-1	TRBJ2-3	TGCGCCAGCAGCTTGGGACTAGCGGCTTCCACAGATACGCAGTATTTT	CASSLGLAASTDTQYF
.	.	TRBV3-1/TRBV3-2	TRBJ1-5	TGTGCCAGCAGCCACACGGGGAATCAGCCCCAGCATTTT	CASSHTGNQPQHF
.	TRBD2	TRBV6-4	TRBJ2-1	TGTGCCAGCAGTGACTCGAGTGCTTCTAGCGGTCTTTTCTTC	CASSDSSASSGLFF
.	.	TRBV20-1	TRBJ2-1	TGCAGTGCTAGTGGGACTCAACCCAATGAGCAGTTCTTC	CSASGTQPNEQFF
.	.	TRBV7-1	TRBJ1-6	TGTGCCAGCAGCTCGTTAACCCCGTCTGAACAGCACGGCCGGCGGGGGAAAGATAATTCACCCCTCCACTTT	CASSSLTPSEQHGRRGKDNSPLHF
.	TRBD1	TRBV10-3	TRBJ1-5	TGTGCCATCAGGGCGGGACAGGGTAGCAATCAGCCCCAGCATTTT	CAIRAGQGSNQPQHF
few	.	TRBV9	TRBJ1-1	TGTGCCAGCAGCGTTGGAGGGGTCATGAACACTGAAGCTTTCTTT	CASSVGGVMNTEAFF
.	TRBD1	TRBV30	TRBJ2-7	TGTGCCTGGGGACAGGTCTCCTACGAGCAGTACTTC	CAWGQVSYEQYF
.	TRBD1	TRBV29-1	TRBJ2-7	TGCAGCGCATTCCCGGGACAGGGGCACGAGCAGTACTTC	CSAFPGQGHEQYF
.	TRBD1	TRBV5-6	TRBJ2-7	TGTGCCAGCAGCTTTAGAGGGACAGGGGTCTACGAGCAGTACTTC	CASSFRGTGVYEQYF
.	.	TRBV6-4	TRBJ2-5	TGTGCCACCACCTCCTCCATCGGGGGGCGCTCGGGGGAGACCCAGTACTTC	CATTSSIGGRSGETQYF
.	.	TRBV9	TRBJ2-7	TGTGCCAGCAGCGTAGCTGGTGGACTTAACTACGAGCAGTACTTC	CASSVAGGLNYEQYF
.	TRBD1	TRBV7-9	TRBJ1-5	TGTGCCAGCAGCGCCGACAGGGTAGACAATCAGCCCCAGCATTTT	CASSADRVDNQPQHF
.	TRBD1	TRBV6-5	TRBJ2-7	TGTGCCAGCAGTTACCGGGACAGGGGGCTGAACGAGCAGTACTTC	CASSYRDRGLNEQYF
few	.	TRBV6-5	TRBJ1-2	TGTGCCAGCAGTTACGTACTTAGGGGAAACTATGGCTACACCTTC	CASSYVLRGNYGYTF
.	.	TRBV5-4	TRBJ2-2	TGTGCCAGCAGCTCATATTCACTAGCCGGGGAGCTGTTTTTT	CASSSYSLAGELFF
.	TRBD1	TRBV19	TRBJ1-5	TGTGCCAGTAGTTTTCAGGGGGCCGGCGGCAATCAGCCCCAGCATTTT	CASSFQGAGGNQPQHF
.	.	TRBV19	TRBJ1-5	TGTGCCAGTAGTATATCCTTTCAGCCCCAGCATTTT	CASSISFQPQHF
.	TRBD2	TRBV18	TRBJ2-7	TGTGCCAGCTCACCGGCGGGGGGAGACCAGCAGTACTTC	CASSPAGGDQQYF
.	.	TRBV2	TRBJ2-1	TGTGCCAGCAGTGAGGGGCCCCCCTTTTACAATGAGCAGTTCTTC	CASSEGPPFYNEQFF
.	.	TRBV15	TRBJ2-4	TGTGCCACCAGCAGGGCCTCCGGGACAGGGGGGACTAGCGGACAGCGGGACATTCAGTACTTC	CATSRASGTGGTSGQRDIQYF
.	TRBD2	TRBV2	TRBJ2-7	TGTGCCAGCAGTGAGGGCGGGGGGGCCTACGAGCAGTACTTC	CASSEGGGAYEQYF
.	TRBD2	TRBV6-1	TRBJ2-3	TGTGCCAGCAGTGAATTTTGGCGGGGGGGCACAGATACGCAGTATTTT	CASSEFWRGGTDTQYF
once	TRBD2	TRBV5-1	TRBJ2-3	TGCGCCAGCAGATCGAGCGGGGGATCAGATACGCAGTATTTT	CASRSSGGSDTQYF
.	.	TRBV27	TRBJ1-5	TGTGCCAGCCGGAGCAGCAATCAGCCCCAGCATTTT	CASRSSNQPQHF
.	.	TRBV29-1	TRBJ1-5	TGCAGCGTTGAAGGATTGGGCAGTGCACCGCCCCAGCATTTT	CSVEGLGSAPPQHF
.	.	TRBV27	TRBJ2-2	TGTGCCAGCAGTTTTCCCAGGGCCGGGGAGCTGTTTTTT	CASSFPRAGELFF
.	.	TRBV6-5	TRBJ1-2	TGTGCCAGCAGCCCACAGAACTCCTACCTTGGCTACACCTTC	CASSPQNSYLGYTF
.	.	TRBV9	TRBJ1-4	TGTGCCAGCAGCCCCACGACGGACAGAACTAATGAAAAACTGTTTTTT	CASSPTTDRTNEKLFF
once	TRBD1	TRBV5-5	TRBJ1-6	TGTGCCAGCAGCGCCCCGGGACAGGGAAATTCCTATAATTCACCCCTCCACTTT	CASSAPGQGNSYNSPLHF
.	TRBD1	TRBV4-2	TRBJ2-7	TGTGCCAGCAGCCTATCGGACAGGGGTGACTACGAGCAGTACTTC	CASSLSDRGDYEQYF
.	TRBD1	TRBV19	TRBJ2-1	TGTGCCAGTAGTATGCGACAGGGGGCATACAATGAGCAGTTCTTC	CASSMRQGAYNEQFF
once	TRBD1	TRBV27	TRBJ2-1	TGTGCCAGCAGGGTCCCCGGGACAGGGGGCGTTGGGCAGTTCTTC	CASRVPGTGGVGQFF
.	.	TRBV5-1	TRBJ2-7	TGCGCCAGCAGCTTGGGGACAAAGCATCACGAGCAGTACTTC	CASSLGTKHHEQYF
once	.	TRBV6-1	TRBJ2-2	TGTGCCAGCAGTGAAGGACACCAGGGTAACACCGGGGAGCTGTTTTTT	CASSEGHQGNTGELFF
.	.	TRBV5-5	TRBJ2-5	TGTGCCAGCAGCTTTTATGACAGAATTCAAGAGACCCAGTACTTC	CASSFYDRIQETQYF
once	.	TRBV6-5	TRBJ2-1	TGTGCCAGCAGCCCCTGGCCACACAATGAGCAGTTCTTC	CASSPWPHNEQFF
.	TRBD1	TRBV6-5	TRBJ1-5	TGTGCCAGCAGGACGTTACAGGGGGGCAATCAGCCCCAGCATTTT	CASRTLQGGNQPQHF
.	TRBD1	TRBV5-4	TRBJ2-3	TGTGCCAGCAGCTTGGGACTTGGGGGACAGGGAGGGCCAGATACGCAGTATTTT	CASSLGLGGQGGPDTQYF
once	.	TRBV11-2	TRBJ2-6	TGTGCCAGCAGCCGAGACAGCTCTGGGGCCAACGTCCTGACTTTC	CASSRDSSGANVLTF
few	TRBD1	TRBV5-4	TRBJ2-2	TGTGCCAGCAGCTTCGACAGGGCCGGGGAGCTGTTTTTT	CASSFDRAGELFF
.	.	TRBV6-5	TRBJ1-5	TGTGCCAGCAAACGAACGCTAGATGGGAGTCAGCCCCAGCATTTT	CASKRTLDGSQPQHF
few	TRBD2	TRBV19	TRBJ2-5	TGTGCCAGTAGTACGATTATCGCGGGGGGGGGAAAAGAGACCCAGTACTTC	CASSTIIAGGGKETQYF
.	.	TRBV7-3	TRBJ2-3	TGTGCCAGCAGCCCACAGACAGGAATATCGGCAGATACGCAGTATTTT	CASSPQTGISADTQYF